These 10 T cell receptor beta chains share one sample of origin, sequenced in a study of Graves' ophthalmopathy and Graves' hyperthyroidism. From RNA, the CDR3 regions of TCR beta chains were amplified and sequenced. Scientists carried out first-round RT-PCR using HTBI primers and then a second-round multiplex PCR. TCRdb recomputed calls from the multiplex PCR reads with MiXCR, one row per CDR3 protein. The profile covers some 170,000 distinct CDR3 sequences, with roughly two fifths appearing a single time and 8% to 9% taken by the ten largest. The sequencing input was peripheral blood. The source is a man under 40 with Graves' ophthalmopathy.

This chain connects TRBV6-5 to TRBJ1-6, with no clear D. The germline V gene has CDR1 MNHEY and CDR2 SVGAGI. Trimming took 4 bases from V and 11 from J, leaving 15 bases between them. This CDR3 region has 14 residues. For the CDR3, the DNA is TGTGCCAGCAGTTTCGGCCTCCCTGGGGCACCCCTCCACTTT. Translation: CASSFGLPGAPLHF.

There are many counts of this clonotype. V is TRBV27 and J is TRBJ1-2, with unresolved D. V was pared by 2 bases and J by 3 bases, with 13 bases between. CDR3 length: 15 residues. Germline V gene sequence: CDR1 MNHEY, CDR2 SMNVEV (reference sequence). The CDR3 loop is CASSLKGFADYGYTF. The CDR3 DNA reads TGTGCCAGCAGTTTAAAGGGTTTTGCAGACTATGGCTACACCTTC.

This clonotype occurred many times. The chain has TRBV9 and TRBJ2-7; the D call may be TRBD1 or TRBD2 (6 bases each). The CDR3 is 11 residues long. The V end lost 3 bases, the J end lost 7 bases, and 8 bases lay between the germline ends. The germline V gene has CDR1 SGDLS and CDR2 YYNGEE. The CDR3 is CASSGGTEQYF. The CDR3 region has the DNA TGTGCCAGCAGCGGCGGGACAGAGCAGTACTTC.

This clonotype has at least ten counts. CDR3 sequence: CASSLESRFESQYF. The CDR3 region has the DNA TGTGCCAGCAGCTTAGAGAGCAGGTTTGAGTCCCAGTACTTC. This chain links TRBV7-6 with TRBJ2-5; D is ambiguous. Germline lookup yields CDR1 SGHVS and CDR2 FNYEAQ. The V end was cut by 1 base, the J end by 9 bases, with 15 bases between. This CDR3 is 14 amino acids long.

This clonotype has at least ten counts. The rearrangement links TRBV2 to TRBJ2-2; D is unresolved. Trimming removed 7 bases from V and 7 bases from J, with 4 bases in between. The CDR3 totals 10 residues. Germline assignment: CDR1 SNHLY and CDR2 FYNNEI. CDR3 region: CASKGGELFF. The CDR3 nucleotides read TGTGCCAGCAAGGGCGGGGAGCTGTTTTTT.

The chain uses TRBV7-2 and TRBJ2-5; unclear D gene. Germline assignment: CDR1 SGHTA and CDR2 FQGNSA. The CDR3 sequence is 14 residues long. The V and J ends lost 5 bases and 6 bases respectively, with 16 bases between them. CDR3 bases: TGTGCCAGCAGCACACACCGGACGACCCAGACCCAGTACTTC. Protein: CASSTHRTTQTQYF. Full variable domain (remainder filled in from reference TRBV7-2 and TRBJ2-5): GAGVSQSPSNKVTEKGKDVELRCDPISGHTALYWYRQSLGQGLEFLIYFQGNSAPDKSGLPSDRFSAERTGGSVSTLTIQRTQQEDSAVYLCASSTHRTTQTQYFGPGTRLLVL.

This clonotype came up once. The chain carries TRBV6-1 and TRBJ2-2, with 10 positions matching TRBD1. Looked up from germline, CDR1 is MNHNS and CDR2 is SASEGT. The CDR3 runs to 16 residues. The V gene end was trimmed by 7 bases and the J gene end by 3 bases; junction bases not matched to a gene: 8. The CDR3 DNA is TGTGCCAGCACCCTTAAGGACAGGGGGGACACCGGGGAGCTGTTTTTT. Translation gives CASTLKDRGDTGELFF.

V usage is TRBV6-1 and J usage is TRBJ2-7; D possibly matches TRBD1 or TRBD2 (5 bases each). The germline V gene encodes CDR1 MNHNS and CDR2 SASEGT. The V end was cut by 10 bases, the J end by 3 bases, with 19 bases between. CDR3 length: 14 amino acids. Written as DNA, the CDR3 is TGTGCCATATCGCCCGGGACGGCGGGCTACGAGCAGTACTTC. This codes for CAISPGTAGYEQYF.

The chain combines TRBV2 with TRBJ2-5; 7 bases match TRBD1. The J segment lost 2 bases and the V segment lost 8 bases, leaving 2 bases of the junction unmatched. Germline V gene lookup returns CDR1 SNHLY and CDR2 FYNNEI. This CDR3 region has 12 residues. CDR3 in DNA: TGTGCCAGCGACAGGGCACAAGAGACCCAGTACTTC. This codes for CASDRAQETQYF.

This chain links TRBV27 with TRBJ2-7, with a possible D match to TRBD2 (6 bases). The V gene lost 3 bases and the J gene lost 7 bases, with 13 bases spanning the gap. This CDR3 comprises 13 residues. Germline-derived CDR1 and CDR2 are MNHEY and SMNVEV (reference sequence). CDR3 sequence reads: CASSLAGIREQYF. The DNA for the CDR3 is TGTGCCAGCAGTTTGGCGGGGATACGGGAGCAGTACTTC.